Listed below are T cell receptor beta chains from one sample, sequenced in a study of blood T cell repertoires in COVID-19. The protocol was immunoSEQ multiplex PCR, while the TCRdb copy is restricted to in-frame clones and leaves out a portion. The table shows tens of thousands of clones, with 75% to 90% occurring only once. Sequencing was performed on peripheral blood. These receptor sequences come from a human donor with acute or convalescent COVID-19. The donor label of this sample is uncertain. Each CDR3 is given with its conserved first and last residue. The D gene is left open where the match is weak. Clone size is not always given. Where it is, it says once, few, many or a class for expanded clones.

d_gene: TRBD2; v_gene: TRBV11-3; abundance: -; j_gene: TRBJ2-1; CDR3nt: TGTGCCAGCAGCTTGATAGCGGGTTCTTTCGATGAGCAGTTCTTC; CDR3aa: CASSLIAGSFDEQFF
d_gene: -; v_gene: TRBV10-3; abundance: -; j_gene: TRBJ2-1; CDR3nt: TGTGCCATCAGCCTGTTAGGGGGGGATGAGCAGTTCTTC; CDR3aa: CAISLLGGDEQFF
d_gene: TRBD1; v_gene: TRBV18; abundance: -; j_gene: TRBJ2-1; CDR3nt: TGTGCCAGCTCGCCGGGACAGGATAGGAATGAGCAGTTCTTC; CDR3aa: CASSPGQDRNEQFF
d_gene: -; v_gene: TRBV5-8; abundance: -; j_gene: TRBJ1-5; CDR3nt: TGTGCCAGCAGCTTACAGTCTTACAATCAGCCCCAGCATTTT; CDR3aa: CASSLQSYNQPQHF
d_gene: -; v_gene: TRBV4-3; abundance: once; j_gene: TRBJ1-6; CDR3nt: TGCGCCAGCAGCCAGTTGGAGGTTAATTCACCCCTCCACTTT; CDR3aa: CASSQLEVNSPLHF
d_gene: TRBD2; v_gene: TRBV4-3; abundance: -; j_gene: TRBJ2-3; CDR3nt: TGCGCCAGCAGCCCGAATAGCGGGAGGGCCGCAGATACGCAGTATTTT; CDR3aa: CASSPNSGRAADTQYF
d_gene: TRBD1; v_gene: TRBV6-1; abundance: -; j_gene: TRBJ1-2; CDR3nt: TGTGCCAGCAGTGACGGACCGGGACAGGGGGCGATCGGCTACACCTTC; CDR3aa: CASSDGPGQGAIGYTF
d_gene: -; v_gene: TRBV6-1; abundance: -; j_gene: TRBJ1-2; CDR3nt: TGTGCCAGCAGTGAAACGTCCTCCTACTCTAACTATGGCTACACCTTC; CDR3aa: CASSETSSYSNYGYTF
d_gene: -; v_gene: TRBV10-1; abundance: -; j_gene: TRBJ1-1; CDR3nt: TGCGCCAGCAGTCAAACAGGATCTGAAGCTTTCTTT; CDR3aa: CASSQTGSEAFF
d_gene: TRBD1; v_gene: TRBV28; abundance: -; j_gene: TRBJ1-2; CDR3nt: TGTGCCAGCAGTTCTAATGACAGGGGGCAGAGCTATGGCTACACCTTC; CDR3aa: CASSSNDRGQSYGYTF
d_gene: -; v_gene: TRBV19; abundance: -; j_gene: TRBJ1-1; CDR3nt: TGTGCCAGTAGACGAGGGCAGGCGGAGAACACTGAAGCTTTCTTT; CDR3aa: CASRRGQAENTEAFF
d_gene: TRBD1; v_gene: TRBV7-9; abundance: few; j_gene: TRBJ2-7; CDR3nt: TGTGCCAGCAGCTATGGGACAGGAGGCGGGTACGAGCAGTACTTC; CDR3aa: CASSYGTGGGYEQYF
d_gene: TRBD1; v_gene: TRBV2; abundance: -; j_gene: TRBJ2-3; CDR3nt: TGTGCCAGCAGCACCAACAGGGGGGCCACAGATACGCAGTATTTT; CDR3aa: CASSTNRGATDTQYF
d_gene: -; v_gene: TRBV29-1; abundance: -; j_gene: TRBJ1-1; CDR3nt: TGCAGCGTCCAACTTGGACAGAAGAACACTGAAGCTTTCTTT; CDR3aa: CSVQLGQKNTEAFF
d_gene: TRBD1; v_gene: TRBV19; abundance: -; j_gene: TRBJ1-2; CDR3nt: TGTGCCAGTACCCTGGACAGGGGCTATGGCTACACCTTC; CDR3aa: CASTLDRGYGYTF
d_gene: TRBD1; v_gene: TRBV28; abundance: -; j_gene: TRBJ1-2; CDR3nt: TGTGCCAGCAGGGGACAGGGAGAGGGCTACACCTTC; CDR3aa: CASRGQGEGYTF
d_gene: -; v_gene: TRBV29-1; abundance: few; j_gene: TRBJ1-5; CDR3nt: TGCAGCGTTCAATCGGTCTCGGATCAGCCCCAGCATTTT; CDR3aa: CSVQSVSDQPQHF
d_gene: TRBD1; v_gene: TRBV10-3; abundance: -; j_gene: TRBJ2-7; CDR3nt: TGTGCCATCAGCGGACAGGCCACCGCCCAGTACGAGCAGTACTTC; CDR3aa: CAISGQATAQYEQYF
d_gene: -; v_gene: TRBV29-1; abundance: few; j_gene: TRBJ1-1; CDR3nt: TGCAGCGTTGCCGGACAGGAAGCTTTCTTT; CDR3aa: CSVAGQEAFF
d_gene: TRBD1; v_gene: TRBV19; abundance: -; j_gene: TRBJ1-2; CDR3nt: TGTGCCAGTAGTACGTTGACAGGGGCCGGGGATGGCTACACCTTC; CDR3aa: CASSTLTGAGDGYTF
d_gene: TRBD1; v_gene: TRBV5-1; abundance: -; j_gene: TRBJ1-5; CDR3nt: TGCGCCAGCAGCTTGGGGGACAGATTCTTTGGGGATCAGCCCCAGCATTTT; CDR3aa: CASSLGDRFFGDQPQHF
d_gene: -; v_gene: TRBV7-8; abundance: -; j_gene: TRBJ1-5; CDR3nt: TGTGCCAGCAGCTTGACAGAAAATCAGCCCCAGCATTTT; CDR3aa: CASSLTENQPQHF
d_gene: -; v_gene: TRBV7-8; abundance: -; j_gene: TRBJ2-6; CDR3nt: TGTGCCAGCAGCTGGGGGGGACATGCATCCTCTGGGGCCAACGTCCTGACTTTC; CDR3aa: CASSWGGHASSGANVLTF
d_gene: TRBD2; v_gene: TRBV5-6; abundance: -; j_gene: TRBJ2-5; CDR3nt: TGTGCCAGCAGCCTTTTAGTACTAGCGGGAGGGCGGGAGACCCAGTACTTC; CDR3aa: CASSLLVLAGGRETQYF
d_gene: TRBD1; v_gene: TRBV18; abundance: -; j_gene: TRBJ1-4; CDR3nt: TGTGCCAGCTCACCCTATAAGGACAGGGGCAATGAAAAACTGTTTTTT; CDR3aa: CASSPYKDRGNEKLFF
d_gene: TRBD1; v_gene: TRBV28; abundance: -; j_gene: TRBJ1-3; CDR3nt: TGTGCCAGCAGTTTGGGGACAGGGGCCAACACCATATATTTT; CDR3aa: CASSLGTGANTIYF
d_gene: -; v_gene: TRBV18; abundance: -; j_gene: TRBJ1-4; CDR3nt: TGTGCCAGCTCACCGAACCCCGGGGAGGGTGAGGAAAAACTGTTTTTT; CDR3aa: CASSPNPGEGEEKLFF
d_gene: TRBD1; v_gene: TRBV7-8; abundance: -; j_gene: TRBJ1-1; CDR3nt: TGTGCCAGCAGCCGCGGGACAGGGGGGACTGAAGCTTTCTTT; CDR3aa: CASSRGTGGTEAFF